There are many counts of the clone carrying this TCR beta chain. What it recognizes is unknown. The sample comes from a study of T cells in Graves' hyperthyroidism and ophthalmopathy. RNA transcripts provided the source from which TCR beta CDR3 regions were amplified. HTBI primers were employed in a first-round RT-PCR of the TCR CDR3. TCRdb passed the multiplex PCR reads through MiXCR, listing each CDR3 protein once. The sample has 640,000 or so distinct CDR3 sequences, approximately 15% seen once. General observations from the study: In the blood, most expanded thyroid clonotypes above 0.001 appeared as well. Before onset, ophthalmopathy was predicted by the model a median about six months earlier.

Deletions cut 4 bases from V and 5 bases from J, with 13 bases between. The V gene's germline CDR1 is SGDLS and CDR2 YYNGEE. The CDR3 is 14 amino acids. Every diagnosis used clinical symptoms, serum thyroxine and TRAb, thyroid ultrasound and orbital computed tomography. The sample was blood. The clonotype originates from a woman aged 18-30 years with Graves' ophthalmopathy. V is TRBV9 and J is TRBJ2-1; D gene ambiguous. The CDR3 is CASSTRDHHNEQFF. CDR3 nucleotide sequence: TGTGCCAGCAGCACCCGAGACCACCACAATGAGCAGTTCTTC.